The 21 T cell receptor beta chains in this list originate from one sample, sequenced in a study of cytomegalovirus exposure and HLA in healthy donors. Using immunoSEQ multiplex PCR, the repertoire was profiled, and TCRdb retains in-frame clones only, with some absent. The top ten clones hold around 10% of a sample with about 89,000 clones, approximately 81% of them seen once. The sample taken for sequencing was PBMCs. Every receptor here comes from a woman under 30 in good health and CMV-seropositive.

This chain links TRBV7-8 with TRBJ2-7; 7 positions agree with TRBD1. V was clipped by 4 bases and J by 2 bases; unmatched bases: 5. The CDR3 extends over 14 amino acids. The germline CDR1 and CDR2 sequences are SGHVS and FQNEAQ. The CDR3 DNA sequence: TGTGCCAGCAGCTCTTTGACAGGGACCTACGAGCAGTACTTC. Its translation is CASSSLTGTYEQYF.

The chain couples TRBV28 to TRBJ2-4; TRBD1 matches at 7 bases. This CDR3 region has 15 residues. Germline assignment: CDR1 MDHEN and CDR2 SYDVKM. Trimming cost V 6 bases and J 0 bases; bases outside gene matches: 5. The CDR3 reads CASRKTGRAKNIQYF. The CDR3 region has the DNA TGTGCCAGCAGAAAGACAGGGCGAGCCAAAAACATTCAGTACTTC.

The rearrangement links TRBV28 to TRBJ1-6, with 10 bases matching TRBD1. Trimming at V came to 1 base and at J to 9 bases, leaving 9 bases not matched to a gene. The CDR3 loop spans 17 amino acids. Per the germline V gene, CDR1 is MDHEN and CDR2 is SYDVKM. CDR3 loop: CASSLLGTGAVGSPLHF. Here the CDR3 DNA reads TGTGCCAGCAGTTTATTGGGGACAGGGGCTGTTGGTTCACCCCTCCACTTT.

This sequence joins TRBV5-1 and TRBJ2-7; 12 bases line up with TRBD1. Germline CDR1 SGHRS, CDR2 YFSETQ. The V and J ends lost 0 bases and 4 bases, in that order; junction bases with no gene match: 2. The CDR3 length is 15 residues. CDR3 loop: CASSLGGQGAYEQYF. As DNA, the CDR3 is TGCGCCAGCAGCTTGGGGGGACAGGGGGCTTACGAGCAGTACTTC.

The rearrangement joins TRBV11-1 to TRBJ2-5; possibly TRBD2 for D (5 bases). CDR1 and CDR2 from the germline V gene are SGHAT and FQDESV (reference sequence). The CDR3 totals 13 residues. Trimming cost V 1 base and J 2 bases, with 5 bases left between them. The CDR3 DNA sequence: TGTGCCAGCAGCTTAGGGACTCAAGAGACCCAGTACTTC. The encoded protein is CASSLGTQETQYF.

The rearrangement uses TRBV7-7 and TRBJ2-5; 9 bases map to TRBD2. In germline, CDR1 is SSHAT, CDR2 FNYEAQ (reference sequence). This CDR3 has 15 residues. Losses at the gene ends were 1 base for V and 3 bases for J; bases not matched to a gene: 3. CDR3 protein: CASSLDVAGEETQYF. The CDR3 DNA is TGTGCCAGCAGCTTAGATGTAGCGGGGGAAGAGACCCAGTACTTC.

The chain couples TRBV5-6 to TRBJ1-5; D is possibly TRBD1 (5 bases). The germline gives CDR1 SGHDT, CDR2 YYEEEE. V lost 4 bases and J 1 base, leaving 9 bases between the germline ends. The CDR3 covers 14 residues. The CDR3 reads CASSRGESNQPQHF. The CDR3 region has the DNA TGTGCCAGCAGCCGGGGGGAGAGCAATCAGCCCCAGCATTTT.

The rearrangement joins TRBV18 to TRBJ1-2; D not resolved. In germline, CDR1 is KGHSH, CDR2 LQKENI. This CDR3 contains 16 residues. V lost 4 bases to trimming and J lost 8 bases, with 23 bases between them. The CDR3 nucleotides are TGTGCCAGCTCACGGGCGGGGTTTGGCGGCATCGAAGGCTACACCTTC. This gives the protein CASSRAGFGGIEGYTF.

J is TRBJ1-6 and V is TRBV4-3; perhaps TRBD1 as D (6 bases). Between the trimmed V and J ends, which lost 2 bases and 7 bases, there was a span of 12 bases. The CDR3 loop spans 15 amino acids. Germline lookup yields CDR1 LGHNA and CDR2 YSLEER. Written as DNA, the CDR3 is TGCGCCAGCAGCCAAAGGCCAGGGGTCAATTCACCCCTCCACTTT. It encodes CASSQRPGVNSPLHF.

V usage is TRBV6-5 and J usage is TRBJ2-3; the D gene is possibly TRBD1 (5 bases). The CDR3 loop spans 15 amino acids. With 2 bases removed from V and 5 bases from J, the gap between germline ends came to 14 bases. Germline V gene data show CDR1 as MNHEY and CDR2 as SVGAGI. Here the CDR3 reads CASSYRGWGGDTQYF. CDR3 nucleotide sequence: TGTGCCAGCAGTTACAGGGGATGGGGCGGAGATACGCAGTATTTT.

The V gene is TRBV5-1, the J gene TRBJ1-1; the match to TRBD1 covers 8 bases. V trimming: 0 bases; J trimming: 4 bases; junction bases outside the gene matches: 2. The germline CDR1 and CDR2 sequences are SGHRS and YFSETQ. This CDR3 comprises 14 residues. The CDR3 DNA sequence: TGCGCCAGCAGCTTGGAGACAGGGGTCACTGAAGCTTTCTTT. This translates into CASSLETGVTEAFF.

This clone showed up just a few times. The chain has TRBV10-3 and TRBJ2-7; 9 bases agree with TRBD1. Trimming at V came to 10 bases and at J to 5 bases, leaving 12 bases not matched to a gene. Germline lookup yields CDR1 ENHRY and CDR2 SYGVKD. This CDR3 contains 14 residues. The CDR3 DNA follows: TGTGCCACGACTCCGGGACAGGGACACCACGAGCAGTACTTC. Translating it yields CATTPGQGHHEQYF.

The chain combines TRBV4-1 with TRBJ1-1; possible D gene TRBD1, 5 bases. The V end was cut by 1 base, the J end by 0 bases, with 6 bases between. The CDR3 runs 14 residues. From germline, CDR1 is MGHRA and CDR2 YSYEKL. CDR3: CASSQGQMNTEAFF. CDR3 bases: TGCGCCAGCAGCCAAGGACAGATGAACACTGAAGCTTTCTTT.

The gene calls are TRBV27 and TRBJ2-1; the match to TRBD1 covers 8 bases. The CDR3 length is 13 residues. Germline-derived CDR1 and CDR2 are MNHEY and SMNVEV (reference sequence). The ends lost 3 bases at V and 6 bases at J; junction bases unmatched: 1. CDR3 sequence: CASSFDRGNEQFF. The CDR3 DNA reads as TGTGCCAGCAGTTTCGACAGGGGCAATGAGCAGTTCTTC.

CDR3 coding DNA: TGCGCCAGCAGCCAAGAAAAACGCCAGGGATACACTGAAGCTTTCTTT. Translated: CASSQEKRQGYTEAFF. The chain couples TRBV4-1 to TRBJ1-1; TRBD1 might be the D (5 bases). Trimming removed 0 bases at V and 3 bases at J, with 14 bases between. Germline V gene lookup returns CDR1 MGHRA and CDR2 YSYEKL. This CDR3 comprises 16 residues.

J is TRBJ2-6 and V is TRBV7-3; TRBD1 matches at 9 bases. Germline CDR1 and CDR2: SGHTA and FQGTGA. The CDR3 is 16 amino acids. J was trimmed by 4 bases and V by 10 bases; bases with no gene match: 11. The CDR3 loop reads CATRGQGRDGANVLTF. The DNA of the CDR3 is TGTGCCACCCGCGGACAGGGGAGGGACGGGGCCAACGTCCTGACTTTC.

The chain joins TRBV7-8 to TRBJ1-3, with 10 bases matching TRBD1. Trimming cost V 5 bases and J 2 bases; bases outside gene matches: 3. This CDR3 is 15 amino acids long. Germline values: CDR1 SGHVS, CDR2 FQNEAQ. CDR3 in DNA: TGTGCCAGCAGCGTTGGACAGGGGGCTGGAAACACCATATATTTT. It is translated as CASSVGQGAGNTIYF.

This clone has a handful of counts. The V gene is TRBV28, the J gene TRBJ2-2; 10 bases match TRBD1. J gave up 6 bases and V 8 bases, and 3 bases lay outside the gene matches. CDR3 length equals 13 residues. Germline loops: CDR1 MDHEN, CDR2 SYDVKM. In DNA, the CDR3 is TGTGCCAGCGGGACAGGGGCTCCCGGGGAGCTGTTTTTT. It codes for CASGTGAPGELFF.

This clone was seen a handful of times. The chain combines TRBV19 with TRBJ2-7; 10 bases line up with TRBD1. From germline, CDR1 is LNHDA and CDR2 SQIVND (reference sequence). The ends lost 5 bases at V and 5 bases at J; junction bases unmatched: 18. The CDR3 is made up of 18 amino acids. The CDR3 sequence: CASSVTPGTGEGTHEQYF. CDR3 nucleotides: TGTGCCAGTAGTGTGACGCCCGGGACAGGGGAAGGGACCCACGAGCAGTACTTC.

This rearrangement joins TRBV27 to TRBJ2-2; D unclear. The CDR3 contains 12 residues. The germline V gene has CDR1 MNHEY and CDR2 SMNVEV (reference sequence). V was clipped by 4 bases and J by 4 bases, with 4 bases between them. The CDR3 sequence: CASSYSTGELFF. CDR3 DNA: TGTGCCAGCAGTTACTCCACCGGGGAGCTGTTTTTT.

V is TRBV5-1 and J is TRBJ1-6; 7 nucleotides agree with TRBD1. The CDR3 has 15 amino acids. Germline CDR1 SGHRS, CDR2 YFSETQ. V shed 0 bases, J shed 9 bases, and the junction held 6 bases outside the gene matches. For the CDR3, the DNA is TGCGCCAGCAGCTTGGGAGACAGGGTGGGTTCACCCCTCCACTTT. Translating gives CASSLGDRVGSPLHF.